The 16 T cell receptor beta chains below all came from one sample that was sequenced in a study of blood T cell repertoires in COVID-19. The method was immunoSEQ multiplex PCR; TCRdb's version includes in-frame clones alone and lacks a portion of them. The sample has roughly 54,000 clones; roughly 83% are singletons. The sample comprised peripheral blood. The source is a woman aged 55 to 70 with acute or convalescent COVID-19.

The V call is TRBV5-6, the J call TRBJ2-1; 7 bases match TRBD1. J was trimmed by 4 bases and V by 4 bases; bases with no gene match: 8. The germline gives CDR1 SGHDT, CDR2 YYEEEE. This CDR3 spans 15 amino acids. CDR3 region: CASSPDRAEYNEQFF. CDR3 nucleotide sequence: TGTGCCAGCAGCCCCGACAGGGCAGAATACAATGAGCAGTTCTTC.

V is TRBV5-4 and J is TRBJ1-1; possibly TRBD1 for D (5 bases). Germline CDR1 SGHNT, CDR2 YYREEE (reference sequence). The CDR3 covers 14 residues. Between the trimmed V and J ends, which lost 4 bases and 4 bases, there was a span of 14 bases. CDR3 sequence (DNA): TGTGCCAGCAGCCCGACTGGCGGGGGCACTGAAGCTTTCTTT. Residues: CASSPTGGGTEAFF.

The rearrangement links TRBV4-1 to TRBJ1-5; 8 bases match TRBD1. The CDR3 is 15 amino acids. CDR1 is MGHRA, CDR2 YSYEKL, per germline. Germline trimming cut 3 bases from V and 7 bases from J; bases unmatched to any gene: 8. The DNA of the CDR3 is TGCGCCAGCAGCCAGTATAGACAGGGGCTACAGCCCCAGCATTTT. It translates to CASSQYRQGLQPQHF.

The chain has TRBV30 and TRBJ2-5, with a weak D call TRBD2 (5 bases). Per germline, CDR1 GTSNPN and CDR2 SVGIG (reference sequence). The V end lost 3 bases, the J end lost 4 bases, and 6 bases lay between the germline ends. This CDR3 has 11 residues. CDR3 sequence reads: CAWSGIETQYF. The CDR3 DNA sequence: TGTGCCTGGAGCGGGATAGAGACCCAGTACTTC.

This clone has a single count. The rearrangement uses TRBV28 and TRBJ1-2; D possibly corresponds to TRBD1 (6 bases). Trimming removed 4 bases from V and 2 bases from J, with 11 bases in between. CDR3 size: 14 residues. The germline V gene has CDR1 MDHEN and CDR2 SYDVKM. CDR3 loop: CASSSAGANYGYTF. The CDR3 bases are TGTGCCAGCAGTTCCGCAGGGGCCAACTATGGCTACACCTTC.

The chain links TRBV7-2 to TRBJ1-5, with D possibly matching TRBD1 (6 bases). The CDR3 consists of 14 residues. V was cut by 5 bases and J by 3 bases, with 11 bases left in between. Germline CDR1 and CDR2: SGHTA and FQGNSA. CDR3 in DNA: TGTGCCAGCAGCCCCGACAGGATCAATCAGCCCCAGCATTTT. It yields the protein CASSPDRINQPQHF.

The CDR3 loop reads CASSLVPGNPGLAGGEQFF. The CDR3 nucleotides are TGTGCCAGCAGCTTGGTCCCAGGGAATCCGGGACTAGCGGGAGGTGAGCAGTTCTTC. The rearrangement links TRBV5-5 to TRBJ2-1; 15 nucleotides line up with TRBD2. The CDR3 is 19 amino acids. Germline CDR1 reads SGHKS; CDR2 reads YYEKEE (reference sequence). V dropped 0 bases and J dropped 9; count of bases not matched to a gene: 13.

V is TRBV9 and J is TRBJ2-7; D is unclear. Looked up from germline, CDR1 is SGDLS and CDR2 is YYNGEE. There are 13 residues in the CDR3. V dropped 0 bases and J dropped 3 bases, with 7 bases sitting between them. Written as DNA, the CDR3 is TGTGCCAGCAGCGTAGGGAGTAACTACGAGCAGTACTTC. The encoded protein is CASSVGSNYEQYF.

The V and J genes are TRBV11-2 and TRBJ2-7; a possible D gene is TRBD2 (6 bases). The V gene's germline CDR1 is SGHAT and CDR2 FQNNGV. The CDR3 extends over 13 amino acids. The V end lost 4 bases, the J end lost 7 bases, and 14 bases lay between the germline ends. In DNA, the CDR3 is TGTGCCAGCAGCTGGGAAGGTGGGGGGGAGCAGTACTTC. Translating it yields CASSWEGGGEQYF.

The chain links TRBV3-1 (or the pseudogene TRBV3-2) to TRBJ1-5; a weak D match, TRBD1 (6 bases). The germline gives CDR1 LGHDT, CDR2 YNNKEL (reference sequence). V shed 1 base and J shed 9 bases, with 13 bases lying between them. The CDR3 has 14 residues. In DNA form, the CDR3 reads TGTGCCAGCAGCCAAGCGGACAGTATAAGGCCCCAGCATTTT. Translated, it gives CASSQADSIRPQHF.

The V gene is TRBV18, the J gene TRBJ2-2; D gene ambiguous. V was shortened by 0 bases and J by 7 bases, with 6 bases between the two germline ends. CDR1 KGHSH and CDR2 LQKENI come from the germline V gene. The CDR3 runs 13 residues. The CDR3 region is CASSPPSGGELFF. DNA for the CDR3: TGTGCCAGCTCACCACCGTCAGGCGGGGAGCTGTTTTTT.

This chain connects TRBV7-6 to TRBJ2-3; 11 nucleotides match TRBD2. With V trimmed by 5 bases and J by 4 bases, 5 bases remained unmatched. CDR3 length equals 15 residues. Germline CDR1 SGHVS, CDR2 FNYEAQ. The CDR3 spells CASSPTSGSPDTQYF. In DNA form, the CDR3 reads TGTGCCAGCAGCCCCACTAGCGGGAGTCCAGATACGCAGTATTTT.

Here the CDR3 DNA reads TGTGCCAGCAGTGAAGGAACCAGGGGGCAGGATGAAAAACTGTTTTTT. Its protein is CASSEGTRGQDEKLFF. The chain is built from TRBV6-1 and TRBJ1-4; 8 positions agree with TRBD1. The V gene's germline CDR1 is MNHNS and CDR2 SASEGT. Trimming cost V 1 base and J 6 bases; bases outside gene matches: 7. The CDR3 has 16 residues.

The chain couples TRBV19 to TRBJ1-6, with 8 bases matching TRBD1. The CDR3 has 15 amino acids. J was trimmed by 2 bases and V by 7 bases; bases with no gene match: 4. Germline CDR1 is LNHDA and CDR2 is SQIVND (reference sequence). DNA for the CDR3: TGTGCCAGTACCTCAGGGGGCACCTATAATTCACCCCTCCACTTT. Amino acids: CASTSGGTYNSPLHF.

The V call is TRBV2, the J call TRBJ1-1; a weak D match, TRBD1 (5 bases). V lost 8 bases and J 4 bases, leaving 14 bases between the germline ends. This CDR3 has 13 amino acids. CDR1 SNHLY and CDR2 FYNNEI come from the germline V gene. The CDR3 loop is CASLGGVGTEAFF. The CDR3 coding sequence is TGTGCCAGCCTGGGGGGAGTGGGCACTGAAGCTTTCTTT.

In its sample, this clone was seen once. The chain links TRBV7-9 to TRBJ1-4; the D gene is possibly TRBD1 (6 bases). The CDR3 sequence is 16 residues long. CDR1 is SEHNR and CDR2 is FQNEAQ in the germline V gene (reference sequence). The germline V and J ends were trimmed by 5 bases and 4 bases, with 17 bases remaining between them. Written as DNA, the CDR3 is TGTGCCAGCAGCACCTCCCGACAGGTTAATAATGAAAAACTGTTTTTT. This encodes CASSTSRQVNNEKLFF.